The subject of this entry is one T cell receptor (beta chain). As yet, its antigen is unknown. Per the germline V gene, CDR1 is SGHKS and CDR2 is YYEKEE (reference sequence). The CDR3 is 15 amino acids. After removal of 1 base from V and 4 bases from J, the junction contained 4 bases not matched to a gene. Primers used in a second PCR of about 7 to 11 cycles were a sample-barcoded 5' primer and a J-beta primer mix. MiXCR was run by TCRdb on the 5' RACE reads, yielding one entry per CDR3 protein. Here the sample spans roughly 1.6 million distinct CDR3 sequences, 34% being singletons. This entry belongs to a study of blood T cells in healthy people across ages. Study results and caveats: Changes seen in expanded clonotypes were possibly confounded by donor CMV status left unknown. Naive T cell percentage strongly correlated with TCR beta diversity.

Each sample provided at least 5.5 micrograms of extracted total RNA. The sequence was obtained from a woman aged 25 to 45 in good health. Material: blood. This sequence joins TRBV5-5 and TRBJ2-5; 10 bases match TRBD2. CDR3 amino acids: CASSLYLAGGETQYF. CDR3 nucleotides: TGTGCCAGCAGCTTGTATTTAGCGGGGGGAGAGACCCAGTACTTC.